This record looks at one TCR beta chain sequence and its context. TCRdb's copy holds only in-frame clones and misses some; the assay was immunoSEQ multiplex PCR. The repertoire holds tens of thousands of clones, with 65% to 80% as singletons. The entry originates in a study of blood T cell repertoires in COVID-19. Study context: Spain, Italy and the United States supplied samples that represented acute and convalescent COVID-19.

The CDR3 has 13 residues. Germline V gene sequence: CDR1 SGHTA, CDR2 FQGNSA. The V segment lost 5 bases and the J segment 7 bases; nucleotides outside the gene matches: 2. The clonotype comes from a human donor in a cohort sampled during active COVID-19. The chain is built from TRBV7-2 and TRBJ2-2, with 9 bases identical to TRBD1. The sample consisted of peripheral blood. This chain's CDR3 is CASSTDRGGELFF. Here the CDR3 DNA reads TGTGCCAGCAGCACGGACAGGGGCGGGGAGCTGTTTTTT.